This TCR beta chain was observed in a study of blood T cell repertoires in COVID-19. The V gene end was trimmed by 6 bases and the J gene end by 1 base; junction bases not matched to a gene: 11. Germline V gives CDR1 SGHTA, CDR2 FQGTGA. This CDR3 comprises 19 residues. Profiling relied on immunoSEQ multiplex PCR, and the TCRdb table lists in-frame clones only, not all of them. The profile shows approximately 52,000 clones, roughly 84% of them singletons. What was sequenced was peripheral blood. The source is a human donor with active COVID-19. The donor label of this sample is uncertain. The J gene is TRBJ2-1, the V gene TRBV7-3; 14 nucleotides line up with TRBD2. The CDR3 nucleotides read TGTGCCAGCAGTTCCGGACTAGCGGGGGGAGATTTGTCCTACAATGAGCAGTTCTTC. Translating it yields CASSSGLAGGDLSYNEQFF. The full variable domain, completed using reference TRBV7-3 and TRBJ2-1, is GAGVSQTPSNKVTEKGKYVELRCDPISGHTALYWYRQSLGQGPEFLIYFQGTGAADDSGLPNDRFFAVRPEGSVSTLKIQRTERGDSAVYLCASSSGLAGGDLSYNEQFFGPGTRLTVL.